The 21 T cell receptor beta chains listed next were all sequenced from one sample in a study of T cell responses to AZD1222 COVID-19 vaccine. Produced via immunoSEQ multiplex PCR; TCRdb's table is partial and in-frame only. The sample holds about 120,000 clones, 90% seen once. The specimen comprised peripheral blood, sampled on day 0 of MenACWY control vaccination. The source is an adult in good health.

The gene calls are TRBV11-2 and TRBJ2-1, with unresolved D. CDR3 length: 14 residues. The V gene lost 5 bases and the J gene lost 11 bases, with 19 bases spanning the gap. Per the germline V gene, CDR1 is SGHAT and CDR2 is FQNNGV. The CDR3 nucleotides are TGTGCCAGCAGCCCGTCCCCGAGGAACGCCCAGCAGTTCTTC. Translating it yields CASSPSPRNAQQFF.

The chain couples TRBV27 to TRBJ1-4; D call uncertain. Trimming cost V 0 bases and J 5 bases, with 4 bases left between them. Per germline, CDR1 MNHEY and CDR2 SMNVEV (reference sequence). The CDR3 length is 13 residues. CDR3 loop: CASSLSGNEKLFF. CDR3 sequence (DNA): TGTGCCAGCAGTTTATCAGGGAATGAAAAACTGTTTTTT.

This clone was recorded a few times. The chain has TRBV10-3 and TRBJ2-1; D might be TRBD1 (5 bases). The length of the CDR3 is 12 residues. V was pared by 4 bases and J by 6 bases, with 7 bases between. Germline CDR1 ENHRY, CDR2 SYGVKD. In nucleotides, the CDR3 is TGTGCCATCAGTGGAACAGGCAATGAGCAGTTCTTC. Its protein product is CAISGTGNEQFF.

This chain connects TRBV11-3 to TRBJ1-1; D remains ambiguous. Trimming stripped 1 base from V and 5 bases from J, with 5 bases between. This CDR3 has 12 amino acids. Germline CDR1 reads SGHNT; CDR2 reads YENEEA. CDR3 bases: TGTGCCAGCAGCTTAGGGCCGACTGAAGCTTTCTTT. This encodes CASSLGPTEAFF.

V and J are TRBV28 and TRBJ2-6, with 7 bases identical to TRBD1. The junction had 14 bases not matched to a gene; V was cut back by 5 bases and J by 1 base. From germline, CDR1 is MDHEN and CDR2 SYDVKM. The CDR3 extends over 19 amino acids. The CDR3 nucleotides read TGTGCCAGCAGTCACCGACAGGGAAGGAATAGATCTGGGGCCAACGTCCTGACTTTC. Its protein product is CASSHRQGRNRSGANVLTF.

The CDR3 is CASSLSGGQPQHF. CDR3 DNA sequence: TGTGCCAGCAGTTTATCGGGCGGTCAGCCCCAGCATTTT. The chain has TRBV27 and TRBJ1-5; D is ambiguous. Looked up from germline, CDR1 is MNHEY and CDR2 is SMNVEV (reference sequence). This CDR3 has 13 amino acids. V was shortened by 0 bases and J by 6 bases, with 6 bases between the two germline ends.

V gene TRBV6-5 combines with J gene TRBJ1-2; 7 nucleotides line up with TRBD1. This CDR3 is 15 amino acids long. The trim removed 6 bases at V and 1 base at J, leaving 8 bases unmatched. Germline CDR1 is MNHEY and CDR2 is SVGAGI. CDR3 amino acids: CASSTDRDSNYGYTF. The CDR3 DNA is TGTGCCAGCAGCACGGACCGGGACAGTAACTATGGCTACACCTTC.

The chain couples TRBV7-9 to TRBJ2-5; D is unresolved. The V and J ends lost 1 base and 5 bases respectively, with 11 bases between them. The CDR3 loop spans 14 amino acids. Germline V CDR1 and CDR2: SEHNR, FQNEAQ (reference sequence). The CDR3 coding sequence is TGTGCCAGCAGCTTAGTCCAGCGCCGGGAGACCCAGTACTTC. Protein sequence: CASSLVQRRETQYF.

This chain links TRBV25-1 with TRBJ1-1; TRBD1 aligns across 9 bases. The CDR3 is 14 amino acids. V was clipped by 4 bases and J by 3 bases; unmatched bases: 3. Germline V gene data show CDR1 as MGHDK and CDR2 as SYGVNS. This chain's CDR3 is CASSGGTGHTEAFF. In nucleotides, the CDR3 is TGTGCCAGCAGTGGGGGGACAGGGCACACTGAAGCTTTCTTT.

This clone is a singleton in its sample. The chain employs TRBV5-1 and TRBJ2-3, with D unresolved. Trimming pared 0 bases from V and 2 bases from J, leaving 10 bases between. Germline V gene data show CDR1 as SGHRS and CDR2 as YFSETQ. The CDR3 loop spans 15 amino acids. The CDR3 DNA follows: TGCGCCAGCAGCTTGGGGGGAATTAACACAGATACGCAGTATTTT. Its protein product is CASSLGGINTDTQYF. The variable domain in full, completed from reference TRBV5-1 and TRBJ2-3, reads KAGVTQTPRYLIKTRGQQVTLSCSPISGHRSVSWYQQTPGQGLQFLFEYFSETQRNKGNFPGRFSGRQFSNSRSEMNVSTLELGDSALYLCASSLGGINTDTQYFGPGTRLTVL.

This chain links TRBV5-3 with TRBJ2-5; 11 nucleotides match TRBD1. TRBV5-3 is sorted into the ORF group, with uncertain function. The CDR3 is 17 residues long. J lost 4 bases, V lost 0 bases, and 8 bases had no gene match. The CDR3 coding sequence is TGTGCCAGAAGCTTGGTTAAAGGACAGGGGGCGAGAGAGACCCAGTACTTC. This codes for CARSLVKGQGARETQYF.

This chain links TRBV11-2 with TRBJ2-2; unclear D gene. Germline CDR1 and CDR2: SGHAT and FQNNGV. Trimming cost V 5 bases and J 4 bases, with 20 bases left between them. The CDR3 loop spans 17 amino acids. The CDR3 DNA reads TGTGCCAGCAGCCCCGGAATAGCCCTACCTCCCACCGGGGAGCTGTTTTTT. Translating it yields CASSPGIALPPTGELFF.

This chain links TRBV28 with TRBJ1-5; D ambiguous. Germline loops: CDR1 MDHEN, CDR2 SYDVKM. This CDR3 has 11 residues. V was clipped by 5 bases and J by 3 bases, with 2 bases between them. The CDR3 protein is CASSINQPQHF. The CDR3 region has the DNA TGTGCCAGCAGTATCAATCAGCCCCAGCATTTT.

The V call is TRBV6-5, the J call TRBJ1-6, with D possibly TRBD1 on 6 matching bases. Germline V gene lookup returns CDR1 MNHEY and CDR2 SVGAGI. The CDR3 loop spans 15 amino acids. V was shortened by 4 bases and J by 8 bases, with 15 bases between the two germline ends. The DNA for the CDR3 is TGTGCCAGCAGTTCTGATAGGACAGTAGATTCACCCCTCCACTTT. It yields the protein CASSSDRTVDSPLHF.

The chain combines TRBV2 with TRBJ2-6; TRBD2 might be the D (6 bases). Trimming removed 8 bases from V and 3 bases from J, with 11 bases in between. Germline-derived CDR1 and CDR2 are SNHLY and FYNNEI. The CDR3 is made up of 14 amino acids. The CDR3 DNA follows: TGTGCCAGCTGGCGGGGTGGTGGGGCCAACGTCCTGACTTTC. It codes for CASWRGGGANVLTF.

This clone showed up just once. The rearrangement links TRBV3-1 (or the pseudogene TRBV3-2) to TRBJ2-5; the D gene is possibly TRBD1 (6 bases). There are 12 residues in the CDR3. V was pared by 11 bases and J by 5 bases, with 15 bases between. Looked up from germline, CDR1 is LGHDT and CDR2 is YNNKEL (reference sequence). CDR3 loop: CASSRGGETQYF. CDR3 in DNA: TGTGCCTCCAGCAGGGGCGGGGAGACCCAGTACTTC.

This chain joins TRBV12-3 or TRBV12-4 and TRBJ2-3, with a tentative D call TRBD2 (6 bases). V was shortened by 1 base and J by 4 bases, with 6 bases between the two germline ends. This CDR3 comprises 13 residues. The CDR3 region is CASSLGGADTQYF. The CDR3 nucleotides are TGTGCCAGCAGTTTAGGGGGGGCAGATACGCAGTATTTT.

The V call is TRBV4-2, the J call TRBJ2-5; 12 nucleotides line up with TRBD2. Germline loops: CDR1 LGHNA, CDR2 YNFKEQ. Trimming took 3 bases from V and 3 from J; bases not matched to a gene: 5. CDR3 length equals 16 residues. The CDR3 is CASSQGLAGGKETQYF. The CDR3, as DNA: TGTGCCAGCAGCCAGGGTCTAGCGGGGGGGAAAGAGACCCAGTACTTC.

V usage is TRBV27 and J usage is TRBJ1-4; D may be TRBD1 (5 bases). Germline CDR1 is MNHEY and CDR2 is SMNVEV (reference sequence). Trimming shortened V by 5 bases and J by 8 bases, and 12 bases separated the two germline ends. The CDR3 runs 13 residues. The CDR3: CASSAGLVEKLFF. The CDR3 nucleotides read TGTGCCAGCAGTGCGGGACTTGTCGAAAAACTGTTTTTT.

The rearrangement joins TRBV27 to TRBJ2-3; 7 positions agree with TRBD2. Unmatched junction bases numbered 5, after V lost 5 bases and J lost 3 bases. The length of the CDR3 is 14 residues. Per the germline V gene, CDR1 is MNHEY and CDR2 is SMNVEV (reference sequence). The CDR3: CASSVGLQTDTQYF. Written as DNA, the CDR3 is TGTGCCAGCAGTGTGGGACTACAGACAGATACGCAGTATTTT.

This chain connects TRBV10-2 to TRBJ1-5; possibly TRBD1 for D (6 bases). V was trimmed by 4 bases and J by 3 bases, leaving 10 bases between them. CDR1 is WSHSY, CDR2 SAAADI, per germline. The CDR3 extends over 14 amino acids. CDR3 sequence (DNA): TGCGCCAGCAGTGTAGGGGGACTCAATCAGCCCCAGCATTTT. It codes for CASSVGGLNQPQHF.